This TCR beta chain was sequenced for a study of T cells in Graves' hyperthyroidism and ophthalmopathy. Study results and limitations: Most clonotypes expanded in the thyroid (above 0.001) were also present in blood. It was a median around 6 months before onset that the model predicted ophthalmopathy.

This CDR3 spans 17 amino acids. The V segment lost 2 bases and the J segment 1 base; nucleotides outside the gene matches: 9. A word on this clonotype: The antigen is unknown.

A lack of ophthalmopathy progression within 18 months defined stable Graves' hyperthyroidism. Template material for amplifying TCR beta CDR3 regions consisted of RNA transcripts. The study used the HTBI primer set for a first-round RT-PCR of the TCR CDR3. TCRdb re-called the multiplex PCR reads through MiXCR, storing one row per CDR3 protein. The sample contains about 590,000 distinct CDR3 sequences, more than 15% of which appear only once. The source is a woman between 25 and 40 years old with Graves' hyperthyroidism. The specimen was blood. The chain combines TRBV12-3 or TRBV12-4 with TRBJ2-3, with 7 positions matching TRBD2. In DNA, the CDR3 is TGTGCCAGCAGTTTACGGCCCGGCGGGAGTGGCACAGATACGCAGTATTTT. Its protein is CASSLRPGGSGTDTQYF.